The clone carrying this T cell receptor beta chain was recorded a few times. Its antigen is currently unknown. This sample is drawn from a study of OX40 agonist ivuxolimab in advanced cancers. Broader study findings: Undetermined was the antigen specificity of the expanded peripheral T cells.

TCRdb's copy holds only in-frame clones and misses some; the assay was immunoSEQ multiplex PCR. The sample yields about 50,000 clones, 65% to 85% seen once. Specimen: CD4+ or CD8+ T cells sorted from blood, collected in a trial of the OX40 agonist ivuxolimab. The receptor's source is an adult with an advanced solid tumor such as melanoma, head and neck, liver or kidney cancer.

As DNA, the CDR3 is TGTGCCAGCAGTTACCGGGACAGCTACGAGCAGTACTTC. Protein product: CASSYRDSYEQYF. The rearrangement links TRBV6-5 to TRBJ2-7, with 7 bases matching TRBD1. The germline V gene encodes CDR1 MNHEY and CDR2 SVGAGI. This CDR3 contains 13 residues. V was clipped by 2 bases and J by 3 bases; unmatched bases: 1.